This T cell receptor (beta chain) was captured in a study of blood T cell repertoires in COVID-19. In the original analysis: Nucleated cell number was recorded as an estimate derived from reference gene primer amplification. The method was immunoSEQ multiplex PCR; TCRdb's version includes in-frame clones alone and lacks a portion of them. Clone size and the V and J calls come from that table; the DNA yielded D and trimming. The sample contains under 200,000 clones, nearly 90% of which appear only once. The CDR3 runs to 13 residues. V gave up 0 bases and J gave up 4 bases, with 5 bases separating them. CDR1 and CDR2 (germline): SGHDT, YYEEEE.

The sequenced material came from peripheral blood. V usage is TRBV5-6 and J usage is TRBJ1-3; no clear D gene. The TCR sequence derives from a man aged 55 to 70 with active or convalescent COVID-19. The CDR3 reads CASSLGLGNTIYF. In nucleotides, the CDR3 is TGTGCCAGCAGCTTGGGCCTAGGAAACACCATATATTTT.